This T cell receptor (beta chain) was identified in a study of shared clonotypes between healthy human individuals (dated by TCRdb to the early 2020s). Describing the broader study: The cohort included three men and a couple of women between 18 and 49 years of age. For each donor, CD4 naive and CD4 memory were each run on three plates, CD8 naive on two plates, and CD8 memory on one plate. To estimate repertoire size and how much clonotype sharing occurs between individuals, the study deeply sequenced the blood TCR repertoires of several healthy adults. To increase sequencing depth and limit assay-specific biases, different laboratories used diverse techniques to prepare libraries and sequence TCR repertoires. Each donor's leukapheresis produced roughly between roughly 0.94 and 9.5 billion PBMCs.

TCR CDR3 regions were amplified from genomic DNA by multiplex PCR using the deep immunoSEQ assay. Genomic DNA extracted from each cell subset was distributed evenly over all wells of several immunoSEQ 96-well plates, and each plate served as one replicate. For sorted subsets, each replicate PCR was loaded with 150 to 250 ng genomic DNA, equivalent to approximately 33,000 T cell genomes. The purified libraries were quantified using a Qubit 3.0 fluorometer, sized with a Bioanalyzer 2100, and then quantified again using the KAPA Library Quantification kit. Each immunoSEQ 96-well plate was sequenced on its own single-read 150-cycle Illumina NextSeq 550 flow cell. In the original analysis: Because the immunoSEQ output included only junctional sequences and no quality scores, the filtering could not be the same as the filtering used for full-length reads. To assign V/J genes and CDR3, sequences were annotated against IMGT germline references using PyIR, a Python wrapper for IgBLAST v1.9. Reads with weak V/J assignments (E-value above 1e-6), missing CDR3, stop codons, out-of-frame junctions, or ambiguous translated residues were removed. V3J clonotypes were defined as sequences sharing the same inferred V gene, J gene, and CDR3 amino acid sequence. The percentage overlap between two repertoires was calculated by dividing the number of shared unique clonotypes by the size of the smaller repertoire. Richness of each repertoire was evaluated using RTK rarefaction, the Chao1 estimator, and Recon v2.1 estimates of unobserved clonotypes. OLGA was used to compute generation probabilities for all TCRbeta clonotypes that the gDNA method yielded from several donors. TCRdb retrieved this table from immuneACCESS and kept in-frame rearrangements only. Not all clones are present; in checked studies, unresolved V genes account for under half, and no reason is known for the remainder. V and J calls and clone size are those listed in that table; D and trimming were worked out from the DNA. In all, the sample holds a few million clones, and around 90% of those were seen once. The top ten constitute 0.11% to 0.15% of the sample.

CDR1 and CDR2 were assigned from the germline V gene (reference sequence) as MNHEY and SMNVEV. Measured from the cysteine to the phenylalanine, the CDR3 is 16 residues long. CDR3 DNA is the only sequence kept; it has 48 bases, read in frame from the first base. Cut back by 2 bases and 4 bases, the V and J ends lie 14 bases apart. Findings and caveats that apply to the study as a whole: Incomplete sequencing was indicated by rarefaction of sorted-subset datasets, despite the large sequencing depth. The small number of donors limited the genetic and exposure-history diversity represented. Clonotypes shared by all four sorted-subset donors showed higher generation probabilities than non-shared clonotypes. Sampling was limited to blood, and TCR repertoires in tissue likely differ from TCR repertoires in blood. Sharing across several donors was observed for around 4.8% of naive CD4, under 4% of naive CD8, 2.3% of memory CD4, and roughly 0.43% of memory CD8 clonotypes. Naive subsets generally had larger estimated clonotype richness than memory subsets did. Pairwise subsampling indicated that sequencing depth was expected to affect the degree of clonotype sharing among donors.

The donors were healthy, HIV-negative adults with no recently reported acute infections or vaccinations. Only Caucasian adults living in Nashville, Tennessee, USA were represented among the donors. CD4+ T cells were enriched through magnetic negative selection, after which naive cells were positively selected on CD45RA and the remaining negative fraction served as the memory subset. Blood was obtained by leukapheresis, after which PBMCs were separated by Ficoll-Histopaque density gradient centrifugation and cryopreserved in liquid nitrogen vapor phase. Analytical flow cytometry was used to check the purity and quantity of every magnetically sorted T cell population. From each sorted fraction, genomic DNA was isolated and quantified by UV absorbance on a Nanodrop 2000c. Comments on this clone: Its antigen specificity is not known. No base quality information exists; no much larger clone differs at one position.

The chain links TRBV27 with TRBJ1-4; no confident D gene assignment can be made. The sample taken for sequencing was naive CD4+ T cells sorted from blood. The label giving this sample's cell subset or site can be read as: CD45RA+ positively selected. This sequence was found in a man between 18 and 29 years old in good health. The DNA sequence is given as TGTGCCAGCAGTTTAGGGGTAGGCGGCTATAATGAAAAACTGTTTTTT. It translates as CASSLGVGGYNEKLFF.